This TCR beta chain was captured in a study of T cell repertoires in cytomegalovirus infection. Study as a whole: Public TCR beta signatures indicated both CMV infection and matching HLA type.

This clonotype has ten or more counts. The target antigen is unknown. TCRdb itself ran the reads through MiXCR, one entry per CDR3 protein. The sample includes under 850,000 distinct CDR3 sequences, about a third of them seen just once. Study outcomes and limitations: CMV-specific TCR beta clonotypes restricted by HLA-C dominated the ex vivo response. Summed frequency of public TCR beta families distinguished CMV carriers with the relevant HLA.

The CDR3 has 15 residues. CDR1 and CDR2 (germline): SGHVS, FNYEAQ. V dropped 2 bases and J dropped 7; count of bases not matched to a gene: 7. This receptor was identified in a human donor in good health (CMV status not recorded). Some clones in this sample may be carry-over from other donors' samples. The V gene is TRBV7-6, the J gene TRBJ2-2; TRBD2 agrees at 7 bases. The sample consisted of PBMCs. In DNA form, the CDR3 reads TGTGCCAGCAGCTTAAGGGCTAGCGGAAGCGGGGAGCTGTTTTTT. Translating it yields CASSLRASGSGELFF.